This TCR beta chain comes out of a study of T cells in Graves' hyperthyroidism and ophthalmopathy. In this sample, this clonotype turned up many times. The CDR3 has 17 amino acids. V gave up 7 bases and J gave up 5 bases; unmatched junction bases: 13. CDR1 is SGHTA, CDR2 FQGNSA, per germline. Participants, patients aged 18 to 65, had newly diagnosed hyperthyroidism with a duration under 2 months. Amplification yielded TCR beta CDR3 regions, with RNA transcripts as the source. The HTBI primer set served for first-round RT-PCR of the TCR CDR3. MiXCR, run by TCRdb on the multiplex PCR reads, gives a single entry per CDR3 protein. The sample records some 560,000 distinct CDR3 sequences, 12% to 15% being singletons.

Sequencing input: blood. The chain carries TRBV7-2 and TRBJ2-4; TRBD1 matches at 11 bases. This receptor was identified in a woman between 40 and 55 years old with Graves' hyperthyroidism. CDR3 sequence: CASNRKRTGGEENIQYF. The CDR3 region has the DNA TGTGCCAGCAACAGAAAAAGGACAGGGGGCGAGGAAAACATTCAGTACTTC.